This entry lists 10 T cell receptor beta chains sequenced from one sample in a study of PD-1 blockade in classical Hodgkin lymphoma. Some clones are missing from TCRdb's copy, which holds only in-frame ones; the method was immunoSEQ multiplex PCR. The table records some 15,000 clones, around nine tenths of them present only once. This sample's time point: cycle 4 day 1 (C4D1), after six to seven weeks of nivolumab. Each patient experienced a relapse that followed autologous stem cell transplantation, and brentuximab vedotin exposure varied. Magnetic negative selection was used to purify CD4+ T cells from thawed PBMCs. This sample comprised CD4+ T cells from blood, obtained before the fourth cycle of nivolumab. These receptors all come from a human donor with classical Hodgkin lymphoma.

The genes are TRBV10-3 and TRBJ2-7; D possibly matches TRBD1 or TRBD2 (5 bases each). The CDR3 consists of 15 residues. Germline loops: CDR1 ENHRY, CDR2 SYGVKD. The V end was cut by 3 bases, the J end by 0 bases, with 12 bases between. CDR3 DNA: TGTGCCATCAGTGATTCGGGGACCAGCTCCTACGAGCAGTACTTC. Its translation is CAISDSGTSSYEQYF.

CDR3 in DNA: TGTGCCAGCTCACCCCAGCAGAGCGATGGCTACACCTTC. Translation gives CASSPQQSDGYTF. The chain uses TRBV18 and TRBJ1-2; no definite D call. This CDR3 spans 13 amino acids. V lost 3 bases and J lost 6, with 11 bases in between. The V gene's germline CDR1 is KGHSH and CDR2 LQKENI.

DNA of the CDR3: TGTGCCAGCAGTTCTGTAGTGGGCACGTTCGGCTATGGCTACACCTTC. Translated, it gives CASSSVVGTFGYGYTF. The chain couples TRBV27 to TRBJ1-2; no definite D call. This CDR3 contains 16 residues. Germline CDR1 and CDR2: MNHEY and SMNVEV (reference sequence). Trimming took 4 bases from V and 4 from J, leaving 19 bases between them.

The chain carries TRBV7-2 and TRBJ1-2, with 9 bases that match TRBD1. After removal of 5 bases from V and 6 bases from J, the junction contained 13 bases not matched to a gene. Germline V gene data show CDR1 as SGHTA and CDR2 as FQGNSA. This CDR3 comprises 16 residues. CDR3 loop: CASSPTWGQGGNGYTF. For the CDR3, the DNA is TGTGCCAGCAGCCCAACGTGGGGACAGGGAGGGAATGGCTACACCTTC.

V gene TRBV5-1 combines with J gene TRBJ2-3; possibly TRBD2 for D (6 bases). Per the germline V gene, CDR1 is SGHRS and CDR2 is YFSETQ. This CDR3 spans 13 amino acids. V was shortened by 4 bases and J by 3 bases, with 9 bases between the two germline ends. CDR3 protein: CASSQAGTDTQYF. CDR3 DNA: TGCGCCAGCAGCCAGGCGGGAACAGATACGCAGTATTTT.

The rearrangement uses TRBV6-5 and TRBJ2-7; D may be TRBD1 (5 bases). This CDR3 has 14 amino acids. Per the germline V gene, CDR1 is MNHEY and CDR2 is SVGAGI. Trimming took 8 bases from V and 7 from J, leaving 21 bases between them. This chain's CDR3 is CASGATFLTLEQYF. The CDR3 DNA reads as TGTGCCAGCGGGGCGACTTTTTTAACCTTGGAGCAGTACTTC.

This sequence joins TRBV4-1 and TRBJ1-6, with D tentatively TRBD1 (5 bases). Germline CDR1 reads MGHRA; CDR2 reads YSYEKL. This CDR3 region has 18 residues. The V and J ends lost 1 base and 7 bases respectively, with 20 bases between them. CDR3: CASSQGSGGLILNSPLHF. In nucleotides, the CDR3 is TGCGCCAGCAGCCAAGGCAGTGGGGGGTTGATTTTAAATTCACCCCTCCACTTT.

The chain carries TRBV28 and TRBJ2-3; D remains ambiguous. The V and J ends lost 6 bases and 9 bases respectively, with 13 bases between them. CDR1 and CDR2 from the germline V gene are MDHEN and SYDVKM. CDR3 length equals 12 residues. CDR3 protein: CASSLEDRTQYF. DNA for the CDR3: TGTGCCAGCAGCCTTGAGGATAGGACGCAGTATTTT.

This clone was observed a few times. V gene TRBV27 combines with J gene TRBJ2-1; 16 bases are a match to TRBD2. V lost 8 bases, J lost 8 bases, and 12 bases stayed unmatched. The CDR3 sequence is 17 residues long. In germline, CDR1 is MNHEY, CDR2 SMNVEV (reference sequence). CDR3 amino acids: CASSNAPGLAGGHEQFF. DNA for the CDR3: TGTGCCAGCTCCAACGCGCCGGGACTAGCGGGAGGGCATGAGCAGTTCTTC.

The V gene is TRBV4-1, the J gene TRBJ1-2; 7 positions match TRBD1. The CDR3 loop spans 16 amino acids. Germline loops: CDR1 MGHRA, CDR2 YSYEKL. J was trimmed by 2 bases and V by 4 bases; bases with no gene match: 10. The DNA for the CDR3 is TGCGCCAGCAGCCCAAGCCCGGGACAGCCAAACTATGGCTACACCTTC. Protein product: CASSPSPGQPNYGYTF.